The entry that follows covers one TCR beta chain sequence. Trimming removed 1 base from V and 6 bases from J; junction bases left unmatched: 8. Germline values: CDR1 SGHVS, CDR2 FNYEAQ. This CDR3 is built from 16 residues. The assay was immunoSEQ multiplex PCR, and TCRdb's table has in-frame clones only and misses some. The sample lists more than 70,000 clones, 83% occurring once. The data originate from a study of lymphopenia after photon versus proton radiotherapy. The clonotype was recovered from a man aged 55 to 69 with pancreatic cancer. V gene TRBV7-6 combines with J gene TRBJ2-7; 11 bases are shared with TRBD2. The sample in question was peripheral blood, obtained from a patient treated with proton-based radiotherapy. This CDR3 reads CASSLVGGTSGPEQYF. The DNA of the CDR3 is TGTGCCAGCAGCTTAGTGGGGGGGACTAGCGGACCCGAGCAGTACTTC.